Each of the 23 T cell receptor beta chains below was sequenced from the same sample in a study of blood T cell repertoires in COVID-19. Libraries were prepared by immunoSEQ multiplex PCR; TCRdb keeps only in-frame clonotypes and omits some of them. Among roughly 300,000 clones listed, about 87% were seen once. The sequencing input was peripheral blood. The receptors were gathered from a woman in her forties or fifties who had recovered from COVID-19.

The gene calls are TRBV28 and TRBJ2-7, with a weak D call TRBD2 (5 bases). Between the trimmed V and J ends, which lost 8 bases and 5 bases, there was a span of 13 bases. Germline CDR1 and CDR2: MDHEN and SYDVKM. This CDR3 is 12 amino acids long. The CDR3, as DNA: TGTGCCAGCTTCGGGGAATCGGACGAGCAGTACTTC. Translation gives CASFGESDEQYF.

This clone was seen once. The chain joins TRBV10-3 to TRBJ1-2, with 7 bases matching TRBD1. Germline values: CDR1 ENHRY, CDR2 SYGVKD. The ends lost 8 bases at V and 5 bases at J; junction bases unmatched: 11. CDR3 length: 14 amino acids. This CDR3 is CAIGVQGSEYGYTF. The CDR3 DNA sequence: TGTGCCATCGGGGTACAGGGGTCCGAGTATGGCTACACCTTC.

This clone was counted a single time. V and J are TRBV7-8 and TRBJ1-5; D is ambiguous. In germline, CDR1 is SGHVS, CDR2 FQNEAQ. CDR3 size: 15 residues. V was cut by 5 bases and J by 3 bases, with 14 bases left in between. The CDR3 region has the DNA TGTGCCAGCAGCCTTTCGGGAGAACTCAATCAGCCCCAGCATTTT. This sequence encodes CASSLSGELNQPQHF.

This chain connects TRBV18 to TRBJ2-7; perhaps TRBD2 as D (5 bases). Trimming took 0 bases from V and 4 from J, leaving 13 bases between them. This CDR3 contains 15 residues. Germline-derived CDR1 and CDR2 are KGHSH and LQKENI. The CDR3: CASSPPPDGGYEQYF. CDR3 nucleotides: TGTGCCAGCTCACCACCCCCAGACGGAGGATACGAGCAGTACTTC.

As to this clone: This sample includes further DNA sequences coding for the same CDR3. V gene TRBV28 combines with J gene TRBJ1-3; 7 nucleotides align to TRBD1. Germline CDR1 MDHEN, CDR2 SYDVKM. The trim removed 4 bases at V and 3 bases at J, leaving 3 bases unmatched. The CDR3 spans 14 residues. The CDR3 here is CASSSTGNGNTIYF. The CDR3 DNA reads TGTGCCAGCAGTTCGACAGGGAATGGAAACACCATATATTTT. Full variable domain (remainder filled in from reference TRBV28 and TRBJ1-3): DVKVTQSSRYLVKRTGEKVFLECVQDMDHENMFWYRQDPGLGLRLIYFSYDVKMKEKGDIPEGYSVSREKKERFSLILESASTNQTSMYLCASSSTGNGNTIYFGEGSWLTVV.

The chain employs TRBV7-2 and TRBJ2-7; maybe TRBD2 (7 bases). The CDR3 length is 15 residues. V was pared by 6 bases and J by 5 bases, with 20 bases between. CDR1 SGHTA and CDR2 FQGNSA come from the germline V gene. CDR3 in DNA: TGTGCCAGCAGATACAGGACTAGGGGGTTAGACGAGCAGTACTTC. As protein: CASRYRTRGLDEQYF.

The rearrangement uses TRBV30 and TRBJ1-1; D is unresolved. The CDR3 length is 14 residues. V was pared by 8 bases and J by 2 bases, with 18 bases between. Per germline, CDR1 GTSNPN and CDR2 SVGIG (reference sequence). For the CDR3, the DNA is TGTGCCCACGAACAGCAAAATTCTAACACTGAAGCTTTCTTT. This gives the protein CAHEQQNSNTEAFF.

CDR3 sequence (DNA): TGTGCCAGCAGTTCGGGACAGGCAGGGACCCAGTACTTC. Translated, it gives CASSSGQAGTQYF. The genes are TRBV7-2 and TRBJ2-5; TRBD1 matches 8 bases. The CDR3 totals 13 residues. CDR1 and CDR2 (germline): SGHTA, FQGNSA. After removal of 6 bases from V and 7 bases from J, the junction contained 7 bases not matched to a gene.

This chain uses TRBV19 with TRBJ2-5; possible D gene TRBD1, 5 bases. The V gene lost 3 bases and the J gene lost 5 bases, with 16 bases spanning the gap. This CDR3 region has 15 residues. From germline, CDR1 is LNHDA and CDR2 SQIVND (reference sequence). The CDR3 coding sequence is TGTGCCAGTAGTATCGTCGGAGCCCCAGGGGAGACCCAGTACTTC. The encoded protein is CASSIVGAPGETQYF.

The chain links TRBV12-3 or TRBV12-4 to TRBJ1-2; 10 positions match TRBD1. The V gene end was trimmed by 6 bases and the J gene end by 4 bases; junction bases not matched to a gene: 2. This CDR3 has 13 amino acids. CDR3 protein: CASRGQGLYGYTF. In nucleotides, the CDR3 is TGTGCCAGCAGGGGACAGGGGCTCTATGGCTACACCTTC.

Regarding this clone: Other DNA variants within this sample encode the same CDR3. This sequence joins TRBV5-4 and TRBJ2-5, with a possible D match to TRBD2 (7 bases). This CDR3 contains 14 residues. Trimming took off 2 bases at V and 2 bases at J, with 10 bases between the two ends. Germline CDR1 SGHNT, CDR2 YYREEE (reference sequence). The CDR3 coding sequence is TGTGCCAGCAGCTTAAGGGGGGGACAAGAGACCCAGTACTTC. The encoded protein is CASSLRGGQETQYF. Variable domain in full (rest from reference TRBV5-4 and TRBJ2-5): ETGVTQSPTHLIKTRGQQVTLRCSSQSGHNTVSWYQQALGQGPQFIFQYYREEENGRGNFPPRFSGLQFPNYSSELNVNALELDDSALYLCASSLRGGQETQYFGPGTRLLVL.

This chain links TRBV30 with TRBJ1-5; 10 bases agree with TRBD1. The germline CDR1 and CDR2 sequences are GTSNPN and SVGIG (reference sequence). The J segment lost 7 bases and the V segment lost 3 bases, leaving 3 bases of the junction unmatched. This CDR3 has 13 residues. CDR3 protein: CAWSGQGVQPQHF. The CDR3 DNA is TGTGCCTGGAGCGGACAGGGGGTACAGCCCCAGCATTTT.

V gene TRBV7-2 combines with J gene TRBJ2-2; TRBD1 aligns across 8 bases. CDR1 is SGHTA, CDR2 FQGNSA, per germline. V trimming: 5 bases; J trimming: 5 bases; junction bases outside the gene matches: 7. CDR3 length equals 15 residues. The CDR3 spells CASSTDRVVTGELFF. CDR3 coding DNA: TGTGCCAGCAGCACGGACAGGGTAGTGACCGGGGAGCTGTTTTTT.

There are a few counts of this clone. V is TRBV12-3 or TRBV12-4 and J is TRBJ2-7; D perhaps matches TRBD2 (5 bases). The CDR3 length is 13 residues. V was trimmed by 4 bases and J by 1 base, leaving 8 bases between them. This chain's CDR3 is CASSSGKSYEQYF. The CDR3, as DNA: TGTGCCAGCAGTTCCGGGAAATCCTACGAGCAGTACTTC.

This clone was counted ten times or more. The chain has TRBV6-2 or TRBV6-3 and TRBJ1-5, with 10 bases matching TRBD1. Trimming took 3 bases from V and 2 from J; bases not matched to a gene: 4. Germline V lookup: CDR1 MNHEY, CDR2 SVGEGT. The CDR3 spans 16 residues. CDR3 DNA sequence: TGTGCCAGCAGTTATGGGACAGGGGCCGGCAATCAGCCCCAGCATTTT. Translated, it gives CASSYGTGAGNQPQHF.

The J gene is TRBJ1-1, the V gene TRBV7-2; weak D call: TRBD1 (5 bases). This CDR3 spans 15 amino acids. The V end was cut by 3 bases, the J end by 6 bases, with 17 bases between. Germline V gene data show CDR1 as SGHTA and CDR2 as FQGNSA. The CDR3, as DNA: TGTGCCAGCAGCTTCACCCCCACGATAGGGGCTGAAGCTTTCTTT. This gives the protein CASSFTPTIGAEAFF.

The chain combines TRBV19 with TRBJ1-5, with D perhaps matching TRBD1 (6 bases). CDR3 length equals 14 residues. The germline V and J ends were trimmed by 3 bases and 10 bases, with 16 bases remaining between them. Germline loops: CDR1 LNHDA, CDR2 SQIVND (reference sequence). This CDR3 is CASSIRDIPAPQHF. The CDR3 DNA reads as TGTGCCAGTAGTATCCGGGACATCCCGGCTCCCCAGCATTTT.

This clone has only a few counts. For the CDR3, the DNA is TGTGCCAGTAGTACAGGGACAGAAGGTGAAGCTTTCTTT. It yields the protein CASSTGTEGEAFF. The rearrangement joins TRBV19 to TRBJ1-1, with TRBD1 matching over 7 bases. The CDR3 consists of 13 residues. Germline V gene lookup returns CDR1 LNHDA and CDR2 SQIVND (reference sequence). Trimming at V came to 4 bases and at J to 7 bases, leaving 6 bases not matched to a gene.

This clone was seen just once. The genes are TRBV7-9 and TRBJ2-1, with D perhaps TRBD2 (5 bases). V was shortened by 8 bases and J by 6 bases, with 11 bases between the two germline ends. The CDR3 length is 12 residues. Germline V gene sequence: CDR1 SEHNR, CDR2 FQNEAQ (reference sequence). CDR3 region: CASESRANEQFF. CDR3 in DNA: TGTGCCAGCGAGTCGAGGGCCAATGAGCAGTTCTTC. The variable domain in full, with the rest retrieved from reference TRBV7-9 and TRBJ2-1, is DTGVSQNPRHKITKRGQNVTFRCDPISEHNRLYWYRQTLGQGPEFLTYFQNEAQLEKSRLLSDRFSAERPKGSFSTLEIQRTEQGDSAMYLCASESRANEQFFGPGTRLTVL.

This clone has a single count. This sequence joins TRBV2 and TRBJ2-1, with no clear D. CDR3 length equals 15 residues. V gave up 2 bases and J gave up 1 base, with 9 bases separating them. The germline V gene encodes CDR1 SNHLY and CDR2 FYNNEI. In DNA, the CDR3 is TGTGCCAGCAGTGAAAGTGCGGCATCCTACAATGAGCAGTTCTTC. Translation gives CASSESAASYNEQFF. The full variable domain, completed using reference TRBV2 and TRBJ2-1, is EPEVTQTPSHQVTQMGQEVILRCVPISNHLYFYWYRQILGQKVEFLVSFYNNEISEKSEIFDDQFSVERPDGSNFTLKIRSTKLEDSAMYFCASSESAASYNEQFFGPGTRLTVL.

The gene calls are TRBV7-2 and TRBJ1-2, with TRBD1 as a possible D gene (5 bases). CDR3 length: 14 residues. Germline V gene lookup returns CDR1 SGHTA and CDR2 FQGNSA. Trimming took 3 bases from V and 4 from J, leaving 12 bases between them. The CDR3 nucleotides are TGTGCCAGCAGCTTGCAGGGATATGGCTATGGCTACACCTTC. Amino acid sequence: CASSLQGYGYGYTF.

The chain couples TRBV11-2 to TRBJ2-1; 8 bases fit TRBD2. From germline, CDR1 is SGHAT and CDR2 FQNNGV. V shed 2 bases and J 8 bases; nucleotides not matched to a gene: 8. The CDR3 extends over 15 amino acids. The CDR3: CASSLLGGGIYEQFF. The CDR3 bases are TGTGCCAGCAGCTTACTCGGGGGGGGCATATATGAGCAGTTCTTC.

The chain couples TRBV19 to TRBJ2-7, with 8 bases that match TRBD1. V lost 7 bases to trimming and J lost 6 bases; unmatched junction nucleotides: 11. The CDR3 contains 14 residues. CDR1 and CDR2 (germline): LNHDA, SQIVND (reference sequence). The chain's CDR3 is CASTTGQGYSEQYF. Written as DNA, the CDR3 is TGTGCCAGTACTACAGGACAGGGCTATAGCGAGCAGTACTTC.